This TCR beta chain stems from a study of T cells after yellow fever vaccination. A 5'RACE template-switching step, the method used to make TCR cDNA, added a universal primer site and UMIs. Via MiXCR, TCRdb re-called the 5' RACE reads, giving one row per CDR3 protein. The sample has a few hundred thousand distinct CDR3 sequences, approximately 4.5% seen once; the top ten hold roughly a fifth. CDR3 length: 17 amino acids. Germline CDR1 is SGHTA and CDR2 is FQGNSA. The trim removed 0 bases at V and 2 bases at J, leaving 5 bases unmatched. This clonotype was found many times. Here the sequenced sample was PBMCs, taken 15 days after the yellow fever booster vaccination. The chain combines TRBV7-2 with TRBJ2-7; 12 bases agree with TRBD2. The TCR originated in a man younger than 35 who received the YFV17D yellow fever vaccine. The CDR3 coding sequence is TGTGCCAGCAGCTTAGCGGGGACTAGCGGGTTCACCTACGAGCAGTACTTC. This codes for CASSLAGTSGFTYEQYF.